The rows below give T cell receptor beta chains drawn from one sample of a study of CD8+ T cells in alopecia areata. Libraries were prepared by immunoSEQ multiplex PCR; TCRdb keeps only in-frame clonotypes and omits some of them. Of about 150,000 clones listed, under 70% were seen once; the top ten hold roughly 0.91%. Sample: CD4+ T cells sorted from blood, taken at week 4, from a patient treated with tofacitinib. The receptors stem from a human donor with alopecia areata. Each CDR3 is given with its conserved first and last residue. A D gene is named only where the DNA matches it firmly. The size field is filled for only some rows; it gives once, few, many or a size class.

TGCGCCAGCAGCCGTGGAGGGATTGAGAACACTGAAGCTTTCTTT | CASSRGGIENTEAFF | . | TRBJ1-1 | TRBV5-1 | .
TGCGCCAGCAGCCAAACGACCGGGACGATCTATGGCTACACCTTC | CASSQTTGTIYGYTF | . | TRBJ1-2 | TRBV5-1 | few
TGCAGCGTTGAACGGCGGAAGAACACTGAAGCTTTCTTT | CSVERRKNTEAFF | . | TRBJ1-1 | TRBV29-1 | .
TGCAGCGCCTATGTGGGGGGGACTGAAGCTTTCTTT | CSAYVGGTEAFF | . | TRBJ1-1 | TRBV29-1 | .
TGCAGCGCCCGACAGGACCCCTACGAGCAGTACTTC | CSARQDPYEQYF | . | TRBJ2-7 | TRBV29-1 | once
TGCAGCGTTTACAGGGGCTCTGGGGCCAACGTCCTGACTTTC | CSVYRGSGANVLTF | TRBD1 | TRBJ2-6 | TRBV29-1 | few
TGTGCCACCAGCAGAGCCCCCCAGGGCAGACACGAGCAGTACTTC | CATSRAPQGRHEQYF | . | TRBJ2-7 | TRBV15 | .
TGTGCCTGGAGTGTTCACAGGGGCCAAGGCTACACCTTC | CAWSVHRGQGYTF | TRBD1 | TRBJ1-2 | TRBV30 | once
TGTGCCAGCAGCTTAGGGGCCGGGTTGGTGGTGAACACTGAAGCTTTCTTT | CASSLGAGLVVNTEAFF | . | TRBJ1-1 | TRBV7-9 | .
TGTGCCAGCAGTGCCGCCAATGAGCAGTTCTTC | CASSAANEQFF | . | TRBJ2-1 | TRBV2 | .
TGTGCCAGCAGCCCTCGGAGGGGACGTATCGGGGAGCTGTTTTTT | CASSPRRGRIGELFF | . | TRBJ2-2 | TRBV7-2 | .
TGCAGCGTTGCTGCAGGGGTGGGCTATGGCTACACCTTC | CSVAAGVGYGYTF | . | TRBJ1-2 | TRBV29-1 | once
TGTGCCAGCAGTGAAAGTGGGCAGGGTACAGATACGCAGTATTTT | CASSESGQGTDTQYF | . | TRBJ2-3 | TRBV25-1 | .
TGTGCCACAGCCGCGGGCAATTCACCCCTCCACTTT | CATAAGNSPLHF | . | TRBJ1-6 | TRBV2 | .
TGTGCCAGCAGCACCCGGACAGGCTCTGGAAACACCATATATTTT | CASSTRTGSGNTIYF | TRBD1 | TRBJ1-3 | TRBV7-8 | .
TGTGCCTCCCACCCCAACAGGGGGGGGAATGAGCAGTTCTTC | CASHPNRGGNEQFF | . | TRBJ2-1 | TRBV30 | .
TGTGCCAGCAGTGAACAGATGAGCTCCTACGAGCAGTACTTC | CASSEQMSSYEQYF | . | TRBJ2-7 | TRBV2 | .
TGTGCCAGCAGCGTAGACGGCAGTAATTCACCCCTCCACTTT | CASSVDGSNSPLHF | . | TRBJ1-6 | TRBV9 | .
TGTGCCTGGGACAACAATGAGCAGTTCTTC | CAWDNNEQFF | . | TRBJ2-1 | TRBV30 | .
TGTGCCTGGAGTGTAACAGCGAATCAGCCCCAGCATTTT | CAWSVTANQPQHF | . | TRBJ1-5 | TRBV30 | .
TGTGCCAGCAGTTTCGCGGGGTGGGGGTCACCCCTCCACTTT | CASSFAGWGSPLHF | . | TRBJ1-6 | TRBV27 | .
TGTGCCAGCAGCTTAGGGAGGCAAGAGACCCAGTACTTC | CASSLGRQETQYF | . | TRBJ2-5 | TRBV7-2 | few
TGCAGCGTTGGCTCCTACAATGAGCAGTTCTTC | CSVGSYNEQFF | . | TRBJ2-1 | TRBV29-1 | .
TGCGCCAGCAGTGAAGACCGGAACACTGAAGCTTTCTTT | CASSEDRNTEAFF | . | TRBJ1-1 | TRBV10-1 | .
TGTGCCTGGAAAGGGGATTTCGCGGATTCACCCCTCCACTTT | CAWKGDFADSPLHF | . | TRBJ1-6 | TRBV30 | .
TGCTCCACCAGGGTGCCGTCCACAAGTACGCAGTATTTT | CSTRVPSTSTQYF | . | TRBJ2-3 | TRBV29-1 | once
TGCAGCGTAACTCCGGGGACAGGGGGAAACAATGAGCAGTTCTTC | CSVTPGTGGNNEQFF | TRBD1 | TRBJ2-1 | TRBV29-1 | .
TGTGCCAGCAGCTTAGCGCTACTTAGCCAACCCCATACGCAGTATTTT | CASSLALLSQPHTQYF | . | TRBJ2-3 | TRBV7-8 | .
TGCAGCGGCCTGGGGCCGGGGATACAGAACATTCAGTACTTC | CSGLGPGIQNIQYF | . | TRBJ2-4 | TRBV29-1 | few
TGTGCCAGCAGCCCGCTCGCGGGGGCGGGGAATGAGCAGTTCTTC | CASSPLAGAGNEQFF | . | TRBJ2-1 | TRBV5-6 | .
TGTGCCTGGAGTTCTACAGGGGTTGAGCAGTACTTC | CAWSSTGVEQYF | TRBD1 | TRBJ2-7 | TRBV30 | .
TGCGCCAGCAGTCAAAAGGACCCTTCTGGGGCCAACGTCCTGACTTTC | CASSQKDPSGANVLTF | . | TRBJ2-6 | TRBV23-1 | .
TGCGCCAGCAGCCAAGTTACGCATCCCCAAGAGACCCAGTACTTC | CASSQVTHPQETQYF | . | TRBJ2-5 | TRBV4-1 | .
TGTGCCAGCTCATATGACAGGGAAAGTCTCCACTTT | CASSYDRESLHF | TRBD1 | TRBJ1-6 | TRBV18 | few
TGTGCCAGCAGCCAAGCGGGAGACGGAGAGACCCAGTACTTC | CASSQAGDGETQYF | . | TRBJ2-5 | TRBV4-2 | .
TGTGCCAGCAGTTACTCGAGGGCAAACTACGAGCAGTACTTC | CASSYSRANYEQYF | . | TRBJ2-7 | TRBV6-5 | .
TGTGCCAGCAGTGACCTGTTGGGCTCACCCCTCCACTTT | CASSDLLGSPLHF | . | TRBJ1-6 | TRBV25-1 | .
TGTGCCAGCAGCTTGTCGGTATGGGAGGAGACCCAGTACTTC | CASSLSVWEETQYF | . | TRBJ2-5 | TRBV5-4 | .
TGTGCCACATCGGGGATTCGGGGCGCCGGCAACCAGCCCCAGCATTTT | CATSGIRGAGNQPQHF | . | TRBJ1-5 | TRBV19 | few
TGTGCCAGCAGCCCTCGTCTCCCGCCACCCCATTCACCCCTCCACTTT | CASSPRLPPPHSPLHF | . | TRBJ1-6 | TRBV7-2 | .
TGCAGCGCGATGACTAGCGGGGCGATCACAGATACGCAGTATTTT | CSAMTSGAITDTQYF | TRBD2 | TRBJ2-3 | TRBV29-1 | .
TGTGCCAGCAGTGGGGACACGCGGACCCAGTACTTC | CASSGDTRTQYF | . | TRBJ2-5 | TRBV2 | .
TGTGCCTGGAGTGTGGTGGGGAATGAGCAGTTCTTC | CAWSVVGNEQFF | . | TRBJ2-1 | TRBV30 | .
TGCGCCAGCAGCTTGCAGGGTCTTGGGGCCAACGTCCTGACTTTC | CASSLQGLGANVLTF | . | TRBJ2-6 | TRBV5-1 | .
TGCGCCAGCAGCTTGGACGGGACAGCCTACAATGAGCAGTTCTTC | CASSLDGTAYNEQFF | TRBD1 | TRBJ2-1 | TRBV5-1 | .
TGTGCCAGCAGTACCCTGAATTGGGGAACAGATACGCAGTATTTT | CASSTLNWGTDTQYF | . | TRBJ2-3 | TRBV2 | .
TGTGCCAGCTGCGGACTAGAAGAGACCCAGTACTTC | CASCGLEETQYF | TRBD2 | TRBJ2-5 | TRBV2 | .
TGTGCCAGCAGCGGCGAATCCTATAATTCACCCCTCCACTTT | CASSGESYNSPLHF | . | TRBJ1-6 | TRBV5-4 | .
TGCAGCGTTGAGACTACCAACCAAGAGACCCAGTACTTC | CSVETTNQETQYF | . | TRBJ2-5 | TRBV29-1 | .
TGTGCCAGCAGTTACTCGAGGAGCAGCACAGATACGCAGTATTTT | CASSYSRSSTDTQYF | . | TRBJ2-3 | TRBV6-5 | .
TGTGCCAGCAGTTACCGGTACAATGAGCAGTTCTTC | CASSYRYNEQFF | . | TRBJ2-1 | TRBV6-6 | .
TGCGCCAGCAGCCAAGATCGGTCATCCAGGACCTTC | CASSQDRSSRTF | . | TRBJ1-2 | TRBV4-3 | once